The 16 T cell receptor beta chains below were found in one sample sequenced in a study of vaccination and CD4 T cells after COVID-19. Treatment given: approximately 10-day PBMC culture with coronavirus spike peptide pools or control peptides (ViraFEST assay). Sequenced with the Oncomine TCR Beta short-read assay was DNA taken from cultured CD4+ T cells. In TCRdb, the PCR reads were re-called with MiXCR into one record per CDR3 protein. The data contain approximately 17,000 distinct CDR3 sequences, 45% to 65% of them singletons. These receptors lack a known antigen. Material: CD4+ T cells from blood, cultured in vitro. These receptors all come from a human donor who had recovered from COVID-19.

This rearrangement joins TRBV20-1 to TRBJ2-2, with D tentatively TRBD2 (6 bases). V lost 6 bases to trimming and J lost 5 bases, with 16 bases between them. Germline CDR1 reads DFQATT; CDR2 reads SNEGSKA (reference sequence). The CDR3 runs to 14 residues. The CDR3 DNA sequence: TGCAGTGCCCCTGACGGAGGGCCGACCGGGGAGCTGTTTTTT. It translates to CSAPDGGPTGELFF.

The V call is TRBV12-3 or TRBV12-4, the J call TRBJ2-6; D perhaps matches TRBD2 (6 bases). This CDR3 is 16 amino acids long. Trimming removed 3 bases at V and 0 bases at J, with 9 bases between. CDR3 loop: CASSLGRGSGANVLTF. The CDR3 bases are TGTGCCAGCAGTTTGGGGCGGGGCTCTGGGGCCAACGTCCTGACTTTC.

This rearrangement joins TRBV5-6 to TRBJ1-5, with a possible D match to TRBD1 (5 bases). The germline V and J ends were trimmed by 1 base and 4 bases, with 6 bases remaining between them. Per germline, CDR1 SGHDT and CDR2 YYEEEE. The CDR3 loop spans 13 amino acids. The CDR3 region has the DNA TGTGCCAGCAGCTTGAGGGGAAATCAGCCCCAGCATTTT. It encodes CASSLRGNQPQHF.

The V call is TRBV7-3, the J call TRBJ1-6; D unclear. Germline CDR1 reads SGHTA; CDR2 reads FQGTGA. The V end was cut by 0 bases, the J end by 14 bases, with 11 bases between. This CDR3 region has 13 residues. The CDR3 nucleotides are TGTGCCAGCAGCTTAACCCCGGGCGTCACCCTCCACTTT. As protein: CASSLTPGVTLHF.

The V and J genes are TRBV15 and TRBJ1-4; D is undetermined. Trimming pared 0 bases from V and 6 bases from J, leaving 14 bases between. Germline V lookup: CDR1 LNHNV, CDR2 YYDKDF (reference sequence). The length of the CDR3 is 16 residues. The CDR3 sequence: CATSREVSTYHEKLFF. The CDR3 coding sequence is TGTGCCACCAGCAGAGAGGTTTCGACCTACCATGAAAAACTGTTTTTT.

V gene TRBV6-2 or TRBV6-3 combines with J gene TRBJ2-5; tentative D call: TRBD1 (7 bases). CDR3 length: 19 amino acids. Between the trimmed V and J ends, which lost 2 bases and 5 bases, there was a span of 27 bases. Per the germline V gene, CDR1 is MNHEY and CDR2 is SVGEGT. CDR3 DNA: TGTGCCAGCAGTTACCCCCTCTCGACAGGGATGAGTGGGAGGGAGACCCAGTACTTC. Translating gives CASSYPLSTGMSGRETQYF.

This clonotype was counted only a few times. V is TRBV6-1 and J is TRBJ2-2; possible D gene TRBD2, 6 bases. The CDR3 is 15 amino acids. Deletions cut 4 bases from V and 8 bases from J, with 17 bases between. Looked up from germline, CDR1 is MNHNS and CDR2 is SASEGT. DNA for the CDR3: TGTGCCAGCAGTGGTGGGGGGACCCGAACTGGGGAGCTGTTTTTT. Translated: CASSGGGTRTGELFF.

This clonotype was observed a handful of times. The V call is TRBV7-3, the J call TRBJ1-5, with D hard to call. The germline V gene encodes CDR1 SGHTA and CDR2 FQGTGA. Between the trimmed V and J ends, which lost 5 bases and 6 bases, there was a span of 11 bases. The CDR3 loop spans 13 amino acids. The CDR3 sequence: CASSLGHGQPQHF. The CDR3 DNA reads TGTGCCAGCAGCCTTGGTCACGGTCAGCCCCAGCATTTT. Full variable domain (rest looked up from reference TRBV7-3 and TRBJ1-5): GAGVSQTPSNKVTEKGKYVELRCDPISGHTALYWYRQSLGQGPEFLIYFQGTGAADDSGLPNDRFFAVRPEGSVSTLKIQRTERGDSAVYLCASSLGHGQPQHFGDGTRLSIL.

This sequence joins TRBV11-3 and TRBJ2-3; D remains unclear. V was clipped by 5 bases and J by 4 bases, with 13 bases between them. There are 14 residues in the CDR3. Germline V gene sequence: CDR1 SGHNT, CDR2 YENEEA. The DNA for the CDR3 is TGTGCCAGCAGCCCCCGACGCGGCCCAGATACGCAGTATTTT. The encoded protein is CASSPRRGPDTQYF.

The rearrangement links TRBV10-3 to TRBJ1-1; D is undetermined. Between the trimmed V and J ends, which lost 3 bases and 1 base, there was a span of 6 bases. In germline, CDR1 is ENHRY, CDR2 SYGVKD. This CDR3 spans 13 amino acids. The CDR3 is CAISDTQNTEAFF. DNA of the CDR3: TGTGCCATCAGTGACACTCAGAACACTGAAGCTTTCTTT.

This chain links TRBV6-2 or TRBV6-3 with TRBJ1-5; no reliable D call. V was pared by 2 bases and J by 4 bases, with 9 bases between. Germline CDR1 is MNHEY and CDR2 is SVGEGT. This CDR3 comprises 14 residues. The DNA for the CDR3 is TGTGCCAGCAGTTACACCTCTTGGAATCAGCCCCAGCATTTT. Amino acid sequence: CASSYTSWNQPQHF.

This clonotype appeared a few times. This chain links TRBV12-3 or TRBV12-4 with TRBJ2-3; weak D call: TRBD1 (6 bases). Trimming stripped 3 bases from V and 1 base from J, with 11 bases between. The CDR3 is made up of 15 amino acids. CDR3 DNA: TGTGCCAGCAGTTTCACAGGGTATCGCACAGATACGCAGTATTTT. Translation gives CASSFTGYRTDTQYF.

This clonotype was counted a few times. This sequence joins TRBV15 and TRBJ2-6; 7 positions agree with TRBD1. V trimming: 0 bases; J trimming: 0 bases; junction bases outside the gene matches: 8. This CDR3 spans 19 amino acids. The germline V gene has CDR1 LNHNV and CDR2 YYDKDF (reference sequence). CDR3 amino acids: CATSRDWRQGSSGANVLTF. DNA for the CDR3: TGTGCCACCAGCAGAGATTGGCGACAGGGAAGCTCTGGGGCCAACGTCCTGACTTTC.

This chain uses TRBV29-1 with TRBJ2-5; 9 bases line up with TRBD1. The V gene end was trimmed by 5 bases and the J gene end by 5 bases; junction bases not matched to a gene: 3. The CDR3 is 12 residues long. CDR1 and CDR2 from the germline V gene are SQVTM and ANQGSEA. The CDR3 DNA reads TGCAGCGTTAACAGGGGGCGCGAGACCCAGTACTTC. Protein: CSVNRGRETQYF.

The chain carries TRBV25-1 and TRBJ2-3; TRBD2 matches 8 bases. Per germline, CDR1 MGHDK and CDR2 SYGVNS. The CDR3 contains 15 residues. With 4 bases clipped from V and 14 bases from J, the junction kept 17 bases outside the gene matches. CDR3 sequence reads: CASSAGGGTGRRRYF. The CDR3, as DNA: TGTGCCAGCAGTGCCGGGGGGGGCACGGGACGGAGGCGGTATTTT.

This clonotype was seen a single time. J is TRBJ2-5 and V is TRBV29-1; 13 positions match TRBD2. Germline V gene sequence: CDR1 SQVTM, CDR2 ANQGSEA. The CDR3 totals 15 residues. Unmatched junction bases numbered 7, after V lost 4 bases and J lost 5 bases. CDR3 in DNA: TGCAGCGTTGTAAAAGTGGGACTAGCGGGGGAGACCCAGTACTTC. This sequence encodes CSVVKVGLAGETQYF.